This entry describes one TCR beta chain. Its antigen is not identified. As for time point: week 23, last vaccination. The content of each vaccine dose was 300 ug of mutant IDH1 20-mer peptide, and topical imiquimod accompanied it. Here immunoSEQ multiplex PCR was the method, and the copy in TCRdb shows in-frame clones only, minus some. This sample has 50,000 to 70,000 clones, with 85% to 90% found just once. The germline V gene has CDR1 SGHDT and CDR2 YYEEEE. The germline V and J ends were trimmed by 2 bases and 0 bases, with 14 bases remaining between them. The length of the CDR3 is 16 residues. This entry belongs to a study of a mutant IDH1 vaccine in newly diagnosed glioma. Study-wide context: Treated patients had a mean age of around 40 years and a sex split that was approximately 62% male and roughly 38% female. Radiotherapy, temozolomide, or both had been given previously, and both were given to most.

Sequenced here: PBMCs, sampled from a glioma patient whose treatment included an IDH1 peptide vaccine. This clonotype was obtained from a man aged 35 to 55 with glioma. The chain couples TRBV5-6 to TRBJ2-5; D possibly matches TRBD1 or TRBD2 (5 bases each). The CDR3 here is CASSLWDPMHQETQYF. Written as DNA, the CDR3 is TGTGCCAGCAGCTTATGGGACCCCATGCACCAAGAGACCCAGTACTTC.